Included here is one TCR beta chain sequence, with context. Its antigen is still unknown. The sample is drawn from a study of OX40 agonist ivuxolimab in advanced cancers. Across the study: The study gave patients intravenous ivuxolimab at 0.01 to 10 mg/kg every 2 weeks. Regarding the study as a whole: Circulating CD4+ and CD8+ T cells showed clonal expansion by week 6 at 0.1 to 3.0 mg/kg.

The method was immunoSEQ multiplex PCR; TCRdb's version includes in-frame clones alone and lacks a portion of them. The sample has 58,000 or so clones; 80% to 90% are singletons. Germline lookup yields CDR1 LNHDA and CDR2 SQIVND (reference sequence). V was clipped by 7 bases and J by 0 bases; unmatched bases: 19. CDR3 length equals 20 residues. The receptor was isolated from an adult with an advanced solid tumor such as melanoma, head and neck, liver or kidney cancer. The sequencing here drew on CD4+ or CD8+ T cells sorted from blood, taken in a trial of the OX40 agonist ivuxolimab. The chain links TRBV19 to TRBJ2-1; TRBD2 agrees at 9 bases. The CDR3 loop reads CASTPMGASGAGGSYNEQFF. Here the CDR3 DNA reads TGTGCCAGTACCCCAATGGGTGCTAGCGGGGCCGGTGGCTCCTACAATGAGCAGTTCTTC.